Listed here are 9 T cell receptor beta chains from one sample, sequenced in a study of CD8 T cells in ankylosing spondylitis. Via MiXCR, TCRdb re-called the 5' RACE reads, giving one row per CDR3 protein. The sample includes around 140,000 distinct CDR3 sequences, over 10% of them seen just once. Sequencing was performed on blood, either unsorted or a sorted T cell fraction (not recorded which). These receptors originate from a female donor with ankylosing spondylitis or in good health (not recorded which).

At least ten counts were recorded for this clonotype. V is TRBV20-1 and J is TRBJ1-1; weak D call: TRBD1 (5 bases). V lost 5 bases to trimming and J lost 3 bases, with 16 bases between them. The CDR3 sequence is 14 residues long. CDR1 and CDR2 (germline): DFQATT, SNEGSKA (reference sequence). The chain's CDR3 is CSARDFRWDTEAFF. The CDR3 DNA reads TGCAGTGCTCGGGACTTCAGGTGGGACACTGAAGCTTTCTTT.

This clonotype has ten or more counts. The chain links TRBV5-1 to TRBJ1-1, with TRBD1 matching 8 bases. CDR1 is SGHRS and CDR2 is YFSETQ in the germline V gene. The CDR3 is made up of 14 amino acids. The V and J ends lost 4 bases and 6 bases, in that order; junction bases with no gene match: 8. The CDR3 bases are TGCGCCAGCAGCCATGGACAGGGTCGGGCTGAAGCTTTCTTT. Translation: CASSHGQGRAEAFF.

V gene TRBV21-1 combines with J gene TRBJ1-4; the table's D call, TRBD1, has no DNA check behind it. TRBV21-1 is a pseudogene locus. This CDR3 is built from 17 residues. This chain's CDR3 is CASTLSPTGLANEKLFF. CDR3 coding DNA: TGTGCCAGCACCCTATCCCCTACAGGGTTGGCTAATGAAAAACTGTTTTTT.

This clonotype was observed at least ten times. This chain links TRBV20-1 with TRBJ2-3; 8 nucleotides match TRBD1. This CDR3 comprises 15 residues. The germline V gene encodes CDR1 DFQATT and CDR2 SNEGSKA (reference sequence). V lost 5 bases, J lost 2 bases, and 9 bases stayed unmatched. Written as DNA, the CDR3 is TGCAGTGCTCCCGGGACAGGATCTATCACAGATACGCAGTATTTT. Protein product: CSAPGTGSITDTQYF.

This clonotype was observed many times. In DNA, the CDR3 is TGTGCCATCACCGCGTCGCCTAGTTCCTACGAGCAGTACTTC. Translating gives CAITASPSSYEQYF. This chain uses TRBV10-3 with TRBJ2-7, with unresolved D. Trimming stripped 7 bases from V and 1 base from J, with 14 bases between. Germline lookup yields CDR1 ENHRY and CDR2 SYGVKD. This CDR3 comprises 14 residues.

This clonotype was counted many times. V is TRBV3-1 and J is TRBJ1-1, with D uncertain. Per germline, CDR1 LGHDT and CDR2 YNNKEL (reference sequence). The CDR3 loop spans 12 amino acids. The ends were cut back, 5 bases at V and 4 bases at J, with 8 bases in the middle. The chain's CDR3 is CASSRESTEAFF. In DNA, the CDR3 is TGTGCCAGCAGCAGGGAGTCCACTGAAGCTTTCTTT.

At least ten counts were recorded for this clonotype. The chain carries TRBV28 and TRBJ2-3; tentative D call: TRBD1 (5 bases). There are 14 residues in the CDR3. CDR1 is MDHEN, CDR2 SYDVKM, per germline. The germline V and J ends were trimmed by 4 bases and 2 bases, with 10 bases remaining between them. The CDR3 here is CASSSTANTDTQYF. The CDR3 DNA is TGTGCCAGCAGTTCGACAGCTAACACAGATACGCAGTATTTT.

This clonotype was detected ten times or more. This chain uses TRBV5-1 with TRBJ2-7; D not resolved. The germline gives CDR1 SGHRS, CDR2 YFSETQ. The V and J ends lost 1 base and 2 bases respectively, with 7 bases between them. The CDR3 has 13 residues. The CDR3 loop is CASSLTVTYEQYF. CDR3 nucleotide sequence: TGCGCCAGCAGCTTGACAGTAACCTACGAGCAGTACTTC.

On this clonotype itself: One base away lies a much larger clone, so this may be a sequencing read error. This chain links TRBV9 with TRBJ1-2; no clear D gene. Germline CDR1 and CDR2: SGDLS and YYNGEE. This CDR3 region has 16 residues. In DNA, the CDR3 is TGTGCCAGCAGCCCCCCTCCGGGCAGACTCCCCTATGGCCACACCTTC. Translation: CASSPPPGRLPYGHTF.